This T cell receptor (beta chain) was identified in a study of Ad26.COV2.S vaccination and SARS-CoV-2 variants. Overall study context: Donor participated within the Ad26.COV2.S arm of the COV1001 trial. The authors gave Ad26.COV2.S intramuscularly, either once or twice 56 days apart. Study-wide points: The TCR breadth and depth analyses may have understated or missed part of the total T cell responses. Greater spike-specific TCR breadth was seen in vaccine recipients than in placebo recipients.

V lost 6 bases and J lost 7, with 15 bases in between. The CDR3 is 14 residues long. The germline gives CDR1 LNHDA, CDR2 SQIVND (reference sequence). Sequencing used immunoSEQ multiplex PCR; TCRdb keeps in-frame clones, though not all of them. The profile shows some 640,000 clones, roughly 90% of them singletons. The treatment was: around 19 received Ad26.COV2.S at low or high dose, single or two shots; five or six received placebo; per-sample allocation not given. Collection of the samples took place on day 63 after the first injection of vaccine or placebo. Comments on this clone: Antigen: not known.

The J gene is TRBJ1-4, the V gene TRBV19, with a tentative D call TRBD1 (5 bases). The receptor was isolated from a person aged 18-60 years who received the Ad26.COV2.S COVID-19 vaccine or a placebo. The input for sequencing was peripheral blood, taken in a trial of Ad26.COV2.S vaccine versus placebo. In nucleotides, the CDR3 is TGTGCCAGTAGCGGCAGGGCCCTGAGTGAAAAACTGTTTTTT. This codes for CASSGRALSEKLFF.